This T cell receptor beta chain was observed in a study of Graves' ophthalmopathy and Graves' hyperthyroidism. Eligible hyperthyroidism cases comprised new diagnoses of under 2 months' duration in individuals aged 18 to 65. Uncontrolled infections, pregnancy, lactation or other autoimmune diseases led to patient exclusion. Transcripts of RNA were the source for amplifying TCR beta CDR3 regions. RT-PCR in the first round used HTBI primers; a second-round multiplex PCR followed. TCRdb called the multiplex PCR reads again in MiXCR, with one record for every CDR3 protein. This table has over a million distinct CDR3 sequences, 35% to 40% appearing once. The CDR3 sequence is 15 residues long. Germline loops: CDR1 ENHRY, CDR2 SYGVKD. V lost 10 bases to trimming and J lost 0 bases; unmatched junction nucleotides: 10.

This sequence was found in an adult man with Graves' hyperthyroidism. This sequence joins TRBV10-3 and TRBJ2-7, with 9 bases fitting TRBD2. Material: peripheral blood or thyroid tissue (not recorded which). CDR3 loop: CASSRGGEGSYEQYF. CDR3 in DNA: TGTGCCAGCTCTCGCGGGGGGGAGGGCTCCTACGAGCAGTACTTC.